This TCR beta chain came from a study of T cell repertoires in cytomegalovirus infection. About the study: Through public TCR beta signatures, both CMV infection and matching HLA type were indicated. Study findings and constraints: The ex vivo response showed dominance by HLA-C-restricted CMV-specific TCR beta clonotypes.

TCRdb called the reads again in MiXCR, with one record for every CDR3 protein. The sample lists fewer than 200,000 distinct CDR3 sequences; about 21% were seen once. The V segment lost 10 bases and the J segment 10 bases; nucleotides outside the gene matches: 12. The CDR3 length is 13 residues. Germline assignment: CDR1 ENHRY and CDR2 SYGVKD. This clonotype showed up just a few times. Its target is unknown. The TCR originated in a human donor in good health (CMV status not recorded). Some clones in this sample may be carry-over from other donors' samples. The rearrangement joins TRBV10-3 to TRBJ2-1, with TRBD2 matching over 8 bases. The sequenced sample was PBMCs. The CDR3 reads CATGGAGDGEQFF. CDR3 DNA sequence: TGTGCCACCGGCGGAGCGGGAGATGGAGAGCAGTTCTTC.